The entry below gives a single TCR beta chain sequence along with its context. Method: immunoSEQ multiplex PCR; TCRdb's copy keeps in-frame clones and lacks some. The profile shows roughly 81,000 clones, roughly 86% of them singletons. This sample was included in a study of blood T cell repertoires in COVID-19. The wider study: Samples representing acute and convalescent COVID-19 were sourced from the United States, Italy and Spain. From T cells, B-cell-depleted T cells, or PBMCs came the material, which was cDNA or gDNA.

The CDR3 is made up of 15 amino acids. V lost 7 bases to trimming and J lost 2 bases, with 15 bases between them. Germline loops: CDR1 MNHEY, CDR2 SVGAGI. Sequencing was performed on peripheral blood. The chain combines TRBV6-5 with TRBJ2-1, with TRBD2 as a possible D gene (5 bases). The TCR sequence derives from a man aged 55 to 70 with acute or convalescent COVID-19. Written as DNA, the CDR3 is TGTGCCAGCACCGTTAGAGGTAGCGCCTACAATGAGCAGTTCTTC. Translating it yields CASTVRGSAYNEQFF.